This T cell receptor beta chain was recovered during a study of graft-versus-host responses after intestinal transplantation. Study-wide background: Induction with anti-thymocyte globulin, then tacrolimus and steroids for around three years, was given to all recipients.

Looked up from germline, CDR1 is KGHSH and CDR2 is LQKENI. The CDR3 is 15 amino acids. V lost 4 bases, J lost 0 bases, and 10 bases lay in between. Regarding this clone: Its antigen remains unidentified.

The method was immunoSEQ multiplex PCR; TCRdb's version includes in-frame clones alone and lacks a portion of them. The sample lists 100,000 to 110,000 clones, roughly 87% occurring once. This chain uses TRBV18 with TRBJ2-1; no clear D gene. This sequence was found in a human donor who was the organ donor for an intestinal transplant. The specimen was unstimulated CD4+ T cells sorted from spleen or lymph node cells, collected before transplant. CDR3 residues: CASSRVIGSYNEQFF. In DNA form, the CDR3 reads TGTGCCAGCTCACGAGTAATCGGCTCCTACAATGAGCAGTTCTTC.